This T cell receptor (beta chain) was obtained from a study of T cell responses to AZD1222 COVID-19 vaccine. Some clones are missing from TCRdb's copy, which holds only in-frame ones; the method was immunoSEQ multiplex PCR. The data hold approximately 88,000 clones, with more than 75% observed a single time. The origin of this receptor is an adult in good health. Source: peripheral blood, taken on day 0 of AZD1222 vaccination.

CDR3 amino acids: CASSPVGGVSYEQYF. DNA of the CDR3: TGTGCCAGCAGTCCCGTTGGCGGAGTCTCCTACGAGCAGTACTTC. The V call is TRBV6-5, the J call TRBJ2-7; D gene uncertain. There are 15 residues in the CDR3. The germline CDR1 and CDR2 sequences are MNHEY and SVGAGI. The V and J ends lost 5 bases and 0 bases respectively, with 14 bases between them.